The 28 T cell receptor beta chains given below trace back to one sample, sequenced in a study of neoadjuvant anti-PD-1 for oral cavity cancer. Time point meaning: after neoadjuvant nivolumab, at surgical resection. Generated by immunoSEQ multiplex PCR, the TCRdb table keeps only in-frame clones and is missing some. The repertoire includes about 9,300 clones, 75% to 85% of them detected once, and around 4% sits in the top ten. Material: PBMCs, obtained after nivolumab (anti-PD-1) treatment. The source is a person between 40 and 85 years old with oral cavity squamous cell carcinoma.

This chain links TRBV7-3 with TRBJ2-3, with 8 bases identical to TRBD2. The CDR3 has 18 amino acids. With V trimmed by 0 bases and J by 0 bases, 8 bases remained unmatched. CDR1 SGHTA and CDR2 FQGTGA come from the germline V gene. This CDR3 is CASSLTSGGSGSTDTQYF. CDR3 DNA: TGTGCCAGCAGCTTAACGAGCGGGGGATCGGGGAGCACAGATACGCAGTATTTT.

The rearrangement joins TRBV2 to TRBJ2-2; D uncertain. The V gene lost 1 base and the J gene lost 6 bases, with 15 bases spanning the gap. Germline V gives CDR1 SNHLY, CDR2 FYNNEI. The CDR3 contains 16 residues. CDR3 in DNA: TGTGCCAGCAGTGAAGGGCAATCTAGGCGTCCCGGGGAGCTGTTTTTT. It yields the protein CASSEGQSRRPGELFF.

The chain combines TRBV25-1 with TRBJ1-2; D gene ambiguous. Trimming cost V 0 bases and J 5 bases, with 7 bases left between them. This CDR3 is built from 13 residues. The germline V gene encodes CDR1 MGHDK and CDR2 SYGVNS. The DNA of the CDR3 is TGTGCCAGCAGTGAATACGGGGAATATGGCTACACCTTC. Translating gives CASSEYGEYGYTF.

This clone has a handful of counts. V gene TRBV4-2 combines with J gene TRBJ1-2; TRBD1 agrees at 7 bases. Germline V gene sequence: CDR1 LGHNA, CDR2 YNFKEQ. The ends lost 6 bases at V and 3 bases at J; junction bases unmatched: 10. This CDR3 is 15 amino acids long. CDR3 sequence reads: CASSPSSGQDYGYTF. The CDR3, as DNA: TGTGCCAGCAGTCCCTCCTCCGGACAGGACTATGGCTACACCTTC.

The chain is built from TRBV14 and TRBJ1-4; D call uncertain. V dropped 0 bases and J dropped 6 bases, with 11 bases sitting between them. This CDR3 has 15 residues. CDR1 and CDR2 (germline): SGHDN, FVKESK. The DNA for the CDR3 is TGTGCCAGCAGCCAAGACCTCCCCCCGGATGAAAAACTGTTTTTT. Its translation is CASSQDLPPDEKLFF.

This clone was recorded a few times. This chain uses TRBV10-1 with TRBJ1-1, with D possibly matching TRBD1 (6 bases). Germline CDR1 WNHNN, CDR2 SYGVQD (reference sequence). V lost 5 bases and J lost 0, with 22 bases in between. This CDR3 comprises 18 residues. DNA of the CDR3: TGCGCCAGCAGTCGTTTCAGACAGACAGGTGGCATGAACACTGAAGCTTTCTTT. Translated, it gives CASSRFRQTGGMNTEAFF.

V gene TRBV6-1 combines with J gene TRBJ1-5; no clear D gene. Per the germline V gene, CDR1 is MNHNS and CDR2 is SASEGT. Trimming left V 7 bases short and J 8 bases short, with 9 bases between. This CDR3 has 11 residues. In DNA, the CDR3 is TGTGCCAGCACCCGTGGGGAGCCCCAGCATTTT. It specifies CASTRGEPQHF.

The sample holds a few counts of this clone. The missing conserved phenylalanine or tryptophan at the end of this CDR3 makes a read error likely. Because the CDR3's place on the DNA is in doubt, the DNA is left out and the CDR3 is given as listed by TCRdb. The V and J genes are TRBV12-1 and TRBJ1-2. TRBV12-1 represents a pseudogene. The CDR3 length equals 12 residues, ends included. The CDR3: CASSRWDGRNCN.

The rearrangement uses TRBV4-1 and TRBJ2-1, with 9 bases fitting TRBD2. The V gene end was trimmed by 6 bases and the J gene end by 4 bases; junction bases not matched to a gene: 10. Germline CDR1 reads MGHRA; CDR2 reads YSYEKL. The CDR3 is made up of 16 amino acids. For the CDR3, the DNA is TGCGCCAGCAGGGCTAGCGGGGACTCGATATACAATGAGCAGTTCTTC. Protein product: CASRASGDSIYNEQFF.

V gene TRBV11-2 combines with J gene TRBJ2-1; D gene unclear. Trimming stripped 2 bases from V and 0 bases from J, with 11 bases between. There are 16 residues in the CDR3. CDR1 is SGHAT, CDR2 FQNNGV, per germline. CDR3 DNA: TGTGCCAGCAGCTTACTACAGTCTAGCTCCTACAATGAGCAGTTCTTC. Residues: CASSLLQSSSYNEQFF.

This sequence joins TRBV9 and TRBJ2-6, with 10 bases fitting TRBD1. The CDR3 is 18 amino acids. V lost 2 bases to trimming and J lost 0 bases; unmatched junction nucleotides: 5. The germline CDR1 and CDR2 sequences are SGDLS and YYNGEE. Here the CDR3 DNA reads TGTGCCAGCAGCGTCTCCGGGACAGGGGTCTCTGGGGCCAACGTCCTGACTTTC. It specifies CASSVSGTGVSGANVLTF.

The rearrangement joins TRBV6-1 to TRBJ2-7, with 7 bases fitting TRBD2. The V gene's germline CDR1 is MNHNS and CDR2 SASEGT. The CDR3 covers 14 residues. The V and J ends lost 2 bases and 6 bases, in that order; junction bases with no gene match: 7. The CDR3 nucleotides are TGTGCCAGCAGTGAAAGAGGGAGGGTACGCGAGCAGTACTTC. Protein: CASSERGRVREQYF.

V usage is TRBV11-2 and J usage is TRBJ2-4; D is unclear. From germline, CDR1 is SGHAT and CDR2 FQNNGV. The V end was cut by 3 bases, the J end by 10 bases, with 13 bases between. The CDR3 loop spans 13 amino acids. CDR3 nucleotides: TGTGCCAGCAGCTTTGACACCAAGCATATTCAGTACTTC. Translated: CASSFDTKHIQYF.

The chain links TRBV29-1 to TRBJ2-1, with 7 bases matching TRBD2. The trim removed 7 bases at V and 6 bases at J, leaving 9 bases unmatched. Germline V gives CDR1 SQVTM, CDR2 ANQGSEA. This CDR3 contains 13 residues. CDR3 sequence: CSAGGRVFNEQFF. CDR3 nucleotides: TGCAGCGCTGGGGGGAGGGTGTTCAATGAGCAGTTCTTC.

The J gene is TRBJ1-3, the V gene TRBV13; D not resolved. The CDR3 spans 14 residues. Germline V gene sequence: CDR1 PRHDT, CDR2 FYEKMQ (reference sequence). V lost 0 bases and J lost 8, with 11 bases in between. The CDR3 spells CASSLGGTWDTIYF. CDR3 DNA sequence: TGTGCCAGCAGCTTAGGGGGTACATGGGACACCATATATTTT.

CDR3 protein: CASSRSDYGYTF. The CDR3 nucleotides are TGTGCCAGCAGTCGATCAGACTATGGCTACACCTTC. This sequence joins TRBV6-1 and TRBJ1-2, with D hard to call. The V end was cut by 5 bases, the J end by 3 bases, with 7 bases between. The CDR3 runs 12 residues. Germline lookup yields CDR1 MNHNS and CDR2 SASEGT.

The chain uses TRBV11-3 and TRBJ1-1, with D tentatively TRBD1 (5 bases). The CDR3 has 14 residues. Per the germline V gene, CDR1 is SGHNT and CDR2 is YENEEA. V was clipped by 5 bases and J by 1 base, with 11 bases between them. In DNA form, the CDR3 reads TGTGCCAGCAGCCCGGGACTGTGGAACACTGAAGCTTTCTTT. It encodes CASSPGLWNTEAFF.

This chain connects TRBV5-1 to TRBJ2-7, with 7 positions matching TRBD2. V lost 5 bases, J lost 7 bases, and 6 bases stayed unmatched. Germline V CDR1 and CDR2: SGHRS, YFSETQ. This CDR3 comprises 12 residues. CDR3 DNA sequence: TGCGCCAGCAGTGGGGACTATGGGGAGCAGTACTTC. Translating it yields CASSGDYGEQYF.

With respect to this clone: A read error may account for a junction end that differs from germline. Distinct nucleotide sequences in the sample also encode this CDR3. This rearrangement joins TRBV11-3 to TRBJ2-1; 8 positions agree with TRBD2. The CDR3 is made up of 15 amino acids. Germline V gene data show CDR1 as SGHNT and CDR2 as YENEEA. CDR3 DNA: TGTGCCAGCAGCTTAGAATCTAGCGGGTATAATGAGCAATTCTTC. Translating it yields CASSLESSGYNEQFF.

The rearrangement links TRBV5-1 to TRBJ1-2; no clear D. V lost 3 bases and J 0 bases, leaving 12 bases between the germline ends. The germline gives CDR1 SGHRS, CDR2 YFSETQ. The CDR3 has 15 amino acids. The CDR3 DNA follows: TGCGCCAGCAGCTGGGGTACGGGATCTAACTATGGCTACACCTTC. Translated, it gives CASSWGTGSNYGYTF.

This rearrangement joins TRBV10-1 to TRBJ2-1; 9 bases fit TRBD2. Germline CDR1 WNHNN, CDR2 SYGVQD (reference sequence). The CDR3 is 19 amino acids. The V segment lost 0 bases and the J segment 9 bases; nucleotides outside the gene matches: 18. The CDR3 region is CASSESFLAGSGGYSEQFF. The CDR3 DNA follows: TGCGCCAGCAGTGAGTCCTTCCTAGCGGGAAGCGGGGGGTATAGTGAGCAGTTCTTC.

There are a few counts of this clone. The chain joins TRBV28 to TRBJ1-2; D remains ambiguous. Trimming pared 3 bases from V and 7 bases from J, leaving 6 bases between. The CDR3 totals 11 residues. Germline-derived CDR1 and CDR2 are MDHEN and SYDVKM. This CDR3 is CASSFGVGYTF. DNA of the CDR3: TGTGCCAGCAGTTTCGGGGTTGGCTACACCTTC.

The chain recombines TRBV11-2 with TRBJ2-7; TRBD1 might be the D (6 bases). CDR3 length: 15 residues. Trimming took off 0 bases at V and 7 bases at J, with 16 bases between the two ends. Germline loops: CDR1 SGHAT, CDR2 FQNNGV. The CDR3 here is CASSLDGTPVSEQYF. The CDR3 DNA follows: TGTGCCAGCAGCTTAGACGGGACACCCGTCTCTGAGCAGTACTTC.

The rearrangement links TRBV5-1 to TRBJ2-7, with D perhaps TRBD2 (6 bases). Germline-derived CDR1 and CDR2 are SGHRS and YFSETQ. The CDR3 contains 13 residues. Trimming removed 2 bases at V and 6 bases at J, with 12 bases between. The CDR3 protein is CASSLEGLGEQYF. The CDR3 DNA reads as TGCGCCAGCAGCTTAGAGGGACTGGGCGAGCAGTACTTC.

This chain uses TRBV6-1 with TRBJ1-1; D is ambiguous. The V gene's germline CDR1 is MNHNS and CDR2 SASEGT. V was clipped by 2 bases and J by 1 base, with 8 bases between them. This CDR3 spans 14 amino acids. Here the CDR3 DNA reads TGTGCCAGCAGTGAAAATGCAGGGAACACTGAAGCTTTCTTT. Translating gives CASSENAGNTEAFF.

This clone came up a few times. This chain uses TRBV19 with TRBJ1-5; D unclear. Germline V gives CDR1 LNHDA, CDR2 SQIVND (reference sequence). The CDR3 has 14 residues. V was trimmed by 3 bases and J by 0 bases, leaving 6 bases between them. CDR3 nucleotides: TGTGCCAGTAGTATTCAGAATAGCAATCAGCCCCAGCATTTT. This gives the protein CASSIQNSNQPQHF.

The chain employs TRBV7-6 and TRBJ1-5; possible D gene TRBD1, 6 bases. The CDR3 covers 14 residues. V was trimmed by 6 bases and J by 1 base, leaving 10 bases between them. The germline V gene has CDR1 SGHVS and CDR2 FNYEAQ. Here the CDR3 reads CASSLQGSNQPQHF. CDR3 bases: TGTGCCAGCAGTCTACAGGGAAGCAATCAGCCCCAGCATTTT.

The rearrangement joins TRBV5-1 to TRBJ2-7; 8 nucleotides match TRBD2. Germline lookup yields CDR1 SGHRS and CDR2 YFSETQ. The CDR3 has 14 residues. V trimming: 5 bases; J trimming: 0 bases; junction bases outside the gene matches: 4. This CDR3 is CASSISGSSYEQYF. The CDR3 DNA follows: TGCGCCAGCAGTATCAGCGGGAGCTCCTACGAGCAGTACTTC.